What follows are 28 T cell receptor beta chains derived from one specimen sequenced in a study of cytomegalovirus exposure and HLA in healthy donors. Sequencing used immunoSEQ multiplex PCR; TCRdb keeps in-frame clones, though not all of them. The data contain 75,000 to 100,000 clones, roughly 96% of them singletons. Sequenced material: PBMCs. These TCRs come from a man between 18 and 35 years old in good health and CMV-seronegative.

V is TRBV19 and J is TRBJ2-2; 10 nucleotides match TRBD2. CDR1 LNHDA and CDR2 SQIVND come from the germline V gene (reference sequence). V trimming: 7 bases; J trimming: 4 bases; junction bases outside the gene matches: 6. The CDR3 covers 15 residues. As DNA, the CDR3 is TGTGCCAGTATAATGGCTAGCGGGGGCACCGGGGAGCTGTTTTTT. Protein sequence: CASIMASGGTGELFF.

The chain carries TRBV7-8 and TRBJ1-5, with D tentatively TRBD1 (6 bases). Trimming removed 0 bases from V and 0 bases from J, with 9 bases in between. This CDR3 region has 16 residues. Germline V gives CDR1 SGHVS, CDR2 FQNEAQ. CDR3: CASSLAQGSSNQPQHF. The CDR3 nucleotides read TGTGCCAGCAGCTTAGCGCAGGGGAGTAGCAATCAGCCCCAGCATTTT.

The CDR3 sequence: CAISESSVLNTEAFF. The CDR3 nucleotides read TGTGCCATCAGTGAGTCTTCAGTCCTGAACACTGAAGCTTTCTTT. The gene calls are TRBV10-3 and TRBJ1-1; D uncertain. From germline, CDR1 is ENHRY and CDR2 SYGVKD. V was clipped by 0 bases and J by 0 bases, with 8 bases between them. CDR3 size: 15 residues.

The V and J genes are TRBV21-1 and TRBJ2-1; the DNA was not used to check the table's D call, TRBD2. TRBV21-1 is labeled a pseudogene. CDR3 length equals 12 residues. The CDR3 here is CATLKNGDEQFF. In nucleotides, the CDR3 is TGTGCCACCTTGAAGAACGGGGATGAGCAGTTCTTC.

The rearrangement joins TRBV28 to TRBJ2-3, with TRBD2 matching over 7 bases. The CDR3 contains 14 residues. The germline V gene encodes CDR1 MDHEN and CDR2 SYDVKM. The J segment lost 2 bases and the V segment lost 2 bases, leaving 1 base of the junction unmatched. CDR3 in DNA: TGTGCCAGCAGTTTAGGGGGGGACACAGATACGCAGTATTTT. Protein product: CASSLGGDTDTQYF.

The V gene is TRBV6-5, the J gene TRBJ1-2; D gene ambiguous. The length of the CDR3 is 15 residues. The germline gives CDR1 MNHEY, CDR2 SVGAGI. The germline V and J ends were trimmed by 2 bases and 6 bases, with 16 bases remaining between them. The DNA of the CDR3 is TGTGCCAGCAGTTACACGACAAATTCGGGGAATGGCTACACCTTC. Translation: CASSYTTNSGNGYTF.

The V gene is TRBV4-1, the J gene TRBJ1-1; 7 bases line up with TRBD1. The CDR3 contains 18 residues. The V and J ends lost 1 base and 0 bases, in that order; junction bases with no gene match: 11. Germline CDR1 reads MGHRA; CDR2 reads YSYEKL. The CDR3 spells CASSQVRQGLDLNTEAFF. The CDR3 coding sequence is TGCGCCAGCAGCCAAGTTCGACAGGGACTCGATTTGAACACTGAAGCTTTCTTT.

The chain employs TRBV19 and TRBJ2-2; 7 positions agree with TRBD2. This CDR3 has 16 amino acids. Unmatched junction bases numbered 10, after V lost 6 bases and J lost 3 bases. Germline CDR1 LNHDA, CDR2 SQIVND (reference sequence). CDR3 DNA sequence: TGTGCCAGTAGCGTCGAAGCGGGAAAGTACACCGGGGAGCTGTTTTTT. Amino acid sequence: CASSVEAGKYTGELFF.

V gene TRBV13 combines with J gene TRBJ2-2; TRBD2 is a possible D gene (5 bases). The CDR3 consists of 15 residues. CDR1 is PRHDT and CDR2 is FYEKMQ in the germline V gene (reference sequence). The ends were cut back, 0 bases at V and 5 bases at J, with 10 bases in the middle. The DNA for the CDR3 is TGTGCCAGCAGCTTAGGGCAAGCGGAAACCGGGGAGCTGTTTTTT. As protein: CASSLGQAETGELFF. The full variable domain, rest sourced from reference TRBV13 and TRBJ2-2, is AAGVIQSPRHLIKEKRETATLKCYPIPRHDTVYWYQQGPGQDPQFLISFYEKMQSDKGSIPDRFSAQQFSDYHSELNMSSLELGDSALYFCASSLGQAETGELFFGEGSRLTVL.

This sequence joins TRBV28 and TRBJ2-5; no firm D call. Per germline, CDR1 MDHEN and CDR2 SYDVKM. V shed 3 bases and J shed 1 base, with 9 bases lying between them. The CDR3 covers 14 residues. CDR3 protein: CASSLVNTQETQYF. The CDR3 DNA reads TGTGCCAGCAGTTTGGTGAACACCCAAGAGACCCAGTACTTC. The full variable domain, rest sourced from reference TRBV28 and TRBJ2-5, is DVKVTQSSRYLVKRTGEKVFLECVQDMDHENMFWYRQDPGLGLRLIYFSYDVKMKEKGDIPEGYSVSREKKERFSLILESASTNQTSMYLCASSLVNTQETQYFGPGTRLLVL.

This chain connects TRBV10-2 to TRBJ2-7, with 11 bases lining up with TRBD1. CDR3 size: 14 residues. Per the germline V gene, CDR1 is WSHSY and CDR2 is SAAADI. Unmatched junction bases numbered 4, after V lost 7 bases and J lost 2 bases. The CDR3 nucleotides are TGCGCCAGCACCGGGACAGGGGGGGCCTACGAGCAGTACTTC. Its translation: CASTGTGGAYEQYF.

The V call is TRBV7-2, the J call TRBJ2-3; 10 nucleotides match TRBD1. CDR1 and CDR2 (germline): SGHTA, FQGNSA. V was pared by 5 bases and J by 4 bases, with 9 bases of the junction left unmatched. CDR3 length: 16 amino acids. This chain's CDR3 is CASSDRDRGGADTQYF. CDR3 bases: TGTGCCAGCAGCGACCGGGACAGGGGAGGCGCAGATACGCAGTATTTT.

V and J are TRBV6-1 and TRBJ1-1; the D gene is possibly TRBD1 (5 bases). The V gene lost 7 bases and the J gene lost 3 bases, with 12 bases spanning the gap. CDR1 is MNHNS and CDR2 is SASEGT in the germline V gene. The CDR3 is made up of 13 amino acids. Here the CDR3 reads CASTAGGDTEAFF. The CDR3 coding sequence is TGTGCCAGCACGGCTGGGGGGGACACTGAAGCTTTCTTT.

V is TRBV10-3 and J is TRBJ1-1, with a possible D match to TRBD1 (6 bases). Germline V lookup: CDR1 ENHRY, CDR2 SYGVKD. V lost 8 bases to trimming and J lost 3 bases, with 13 bases between them. This CDR3 is built from 13 residues. The CDR3 DNA reads as TGTGCCATCGAACAGGGACCTGACACTGAAGCTTTCTTT. It is translated as CAIEQGPDTEAFF.

This chain links TRBV10-1 with TRBJ1-5; D unclear. Germline CDR1 is WNHNN and CDR2 is SYGVQD (reference sequence). CDR3 length: 13 amino acids. V was shortened by 5 bases and J by 5 bases, with 10 bases between the two germline ends. CDR3 protein: CASSRTVDQPQHF. The CDR3 DNA sequence: TGCGCCAGCAGTCGTACAGTCGATCAGCCCCAGCATTTT.

V usage is TRBV5-5 and J usage is TRBJ1-5; 9 bases line up with TRBD1. The length of the CDR3 is 15 residues. The germline CDR1 and CDR2 sequences are SGHKS and YYEKEE (reference sequence). V dropped 4 bases and J dropped 2; count of bases not matched to a gene: 4. Here the CDR3 DNA reads TGTGCCAGCAGCCCGTGGACAGGGGGCAATCAGCCCCAGCATTTT. As protein: CASSPWTGGNQPQHF.

V gene TRBV5-1 combines with J gene TRBJ2-1; D may be TRBD2 (6 bases). Germline V CDR1 and CDR2: SGHRS, YFSETQ. The CDR3 is made up of 16 amino acids. V lost 3 bases, J lost 0 bases, and 13 bases lay in between. DNA for the CDR3: TGCGCCAGCAGCTGGAGGGTGGGTAGCTCCTACAATGAGCAGTTCTTC. Translated: CASSWRVGSSYNEQFF.

This CDR3 reads CASSLSGGTDTQYF. CDR3 coding DNA: TGTGCCAGCAGTTTATCCGGAGGCACAGATACGCAGTATTTT. The V gene is TRBV28, the J gene TRBJ2-3; no firm D call. Germline-derived CDR1 and CDR2 are MDHEN and SYDVKM. The ends were cut back, 1 base at V and 1 base at J, with 6 bases in the middle. This CDR3 comprises 14 residues. Variable domain in full (rest from reference TRBV28 and TRBJ2-3): DVKVTQSSRYLVKRTGEKVFLECVQDMDHENMFWYRQDPGLGLRLIYFSYDVKMKEKGDIPEGYSVSREKKERFSLILESASTNQTSMYLCASSLSGGTDTQYFGPGTRLTVL.

The chain joins TRBV18 to TRBJ2-1, with 10 bases matching TRBD2. With 3 bases clipped from V and 0 bases from J, the junction kept 5 bases outside the gene matches. The CDR3 has 17 residues. The germline V gene encodes CDR1 KGHSH and CDR2 LQKENI. CDR3 sequence reads: CASSPKSSGSSYNEQFF. In DNA form, the CDR3 reads TGTGCCAGCTCACCTAAATCTAGCGGGAGCTCCTACAATGAGCAGTTCTTC.

The rearrangement joins TRBV16 to TRBJ2-7; possible D gene TRBD1, 7 bases. There are 16 residues in the CDR3. V dropped 4 bases and J dropped 0 bases, with 16 bases sitting between them. In germline, CDR1 is KGHSY, CDR2 FQNENV. CDR3 DNA: TGTGCCAGCAGCCCTCAGGCGGGACAGCACTCCTACGAGCAGTACGTC. This sequence encodes CASSPQAGQHSYEQYV.

V gene TRBV27 combines with J gene TRBJ2-5; TRBD1 agrees at 7 bases. Trimming took 3 bases from V and 1 from J; bases not matched to a gene: 8. Per germline, CDR1 MNHEY and CDR2 SMNVEV (reference sequence). The CDR3 contains 16 residues. CDR3 sequence reads: CASSFLHRGTQETQYF. CDR3 DNA: TGTGCCAGCAGTTTTCTTCACAGGGGTACCCAAGAGACCCAGTACTTC.

The V gene is TRBV5-6, the J gene TRBJ2-1, with a weak D call TRBD1 (6 bases). The V and J ends lost 4 bases and 0 bases respectively, with 11 bases between them. CDR1 and CDR2 from the germline V gene are SGHDT and YYEEEE. The CDR3 covers 15 residues. CDR3 residues: CASSLRGSSYNEQFF. DNA of the CDR3: TGTGCCAGCAGCCTCAGGGGAAGCTCCTACAATGAGCAGTTCTTC. The variable domain in full, with the rest retrieved from reference TRBV5-6 and TRBJ2-1, is DAGVTQSPTHLIKTRGQQVTLRCSPKSGHDTVSWYQQALGQGPQFIFQYYEEEERQRGNFPDRFSGHQFPNYSSELNVNALLLGDSALYLCASSLRGSSYNEQFFGPGTRLTVL.

This chain uses TRBV7-3 with TRBJ2-1; 7 nucleotides line up with TRBD1. The V gene's germline CDR1 is SGHTA and CDR2 FQGTGA. The ends lost 1 base at V and 8 bases at J; junction bases unmatched: 8. CDR3 length: 15 residues. CDR3: CASSLRGRGKDEQFF. The DNA of the CDR3 is TGTGCCAGCAGCTTAAGAGGCAGGGGGAAGGATGAGCAGTTCTTC.

The V and J genes are TRBV27 and TRBJ2-5; possibly TRBD2 for D (7 bases). V lost 6 bases to trimming and J lost 5 bases, with 16 bases between them. CDR3 length: 14 residues. Germline V gene data show CDR1 as MNHEY and CDR2 as SMNVEV (reference sequence). The CDR3 DNA follows: TGTGCCAGCAGGGGAGGGGGGGGCTCGGAGACCCAGTACTTC. It is translated as CASRGGGGSETQYF.

The CDR3 loop reads CSVPQRGPEWADTQYF. CDR3 sequence (DNA): TGCAGCGTTCCTCAGCGGGGGCCTGAGTGGGCGGATACGCAGTATTTT. The chain carries TRBV29-1 and TRBJ2-3; 8 nucleotides line up with TRBD2. This CDR3 comprises 16 residues. Germline assignment: CDR1 SQVTM and CDR2 ANQGSEA. V shed 5 bases, J shed 6 bases, and the junction held 16 bases outside the gene matches.

V gene TRBV27 combines with J gene TRBJ2-7; no reliable D call. The ends were cut back, 6 bases at V and 0 bases at J, with 21 bases in the middle. Germline CDR1 is MNHEY and CDR2 is SMNVEV (reference sequence). This CDR3 is 17 amino acids long. The CDR3 DNA is TGTGCCAGCAGCCTAGGATCGCGGAGTTTTAGCTCCTACGAGCAGTACTTC. Translating it yields CASSLGSRSFSSYEQYF.

V gene TRBV7-8 combines with J gene TRBJ1-5, with D unresolved. Trimming took 5 bases from V and 5 from J, leaving 7 bases between them. The CDR3 consists of 12 residues. Germline lookup yields CDR1 SGHVS and CDR2 FQNEAQ. The CDR3 region is CASSRSDQPQHF. CDR3 bases: TGTGCCAGCAGCCGATCGGATCAGCCCCAGCATTTT.

The chain recombines TRBV7-2 with TRBJ2-7, with D possibly matching TRBD2 (5 bases). V was shortened by 3 bases and J by 6 bases, with 9 bases between the two germline ends. This CDR3 comprises 12 residues. Germline lookup yields CDR1 SGHTA and CDR2 FQGNSA. CDR3 bases: TGTGCCAGCAGCTTGAGGGTGGGCGAGCAGTACTTC. This sequence encodes CASSLRVGEQYF.